Below, 8 T cell receptor beta chains from the same sample are listed, as sequenced in a study of spatial heterogeneity in lung cancer. TCRdb called the 5' RACE reads again in MiXCR, with one record for every CDR3 protein. The table has fewer than 65,000 distinct CDR3 sequences, approximately 6% seen once; the top ten hold under 15%. Time point meaning: sample taken at primary tumor resection. Sample: PBMCs, taken at surgery. The receptors were sampled from a female donor with early-stage non-small cell lung cancer.

This clonotype was picked up many times. The chain is built from TRBV28 and TRBJ2-1; 12 nucleotides agree with TRBD2. The V gene end was trimmed by 4 bases and the J gene end by 10 bases; junction bases not matched to a gene: 5. Germline loops: CDR1 MDHEN, CDR2 SYDVKM. The CDR3 contains 14 residues. CDR3 amino acids: CASSSPGLAGEQFF. The CDR3 DNA reads as TGTGCCAGCAGTTCTCCGGGACTAGCGGGCGAGCAGTTCTTC.

This chain connects TRBV19 to TRBJ1-1; 9 bases align to TRBD1. Germline lookup yields CDR1 LNHDA and CDR2 SQIVND (reference sequence). The CDR3 contains 14 residues. V was clipped by 4 bases and J by 4 bases; unmatched bases: 4. The CDR3 region has the DNA TGTGCCAGTAGTACCTTGACAGGGGGCACTGAAGCTTTCTTT. Its protein product is CASSTLTGGTEAFF.

This clonotype has more than one count but fewer than ten. A much bigger clone sits one base away, suggesting this may be a read error. The CDR3 does not close with the conserved phenylalanine or tryptophan, likely indicating a read error. The chain links TRBV3-1 to TRBJ2-7; D assignment may be TRBD1 or TRBD2 (5 bases each). CDR1 is LGHDT, CDR2 YNNKEL, per germline (reference sequence). This CDR3 is 16 amino acids long. The V end was cut by 0 bases, the J end by 0 bases, with 12 bases between. The CDR3 reads CASSQDGTLSSYEQYS. The CDR3 DNA reads as TGTGCCAGCAGCCAAGATGGGACCTTAAGCTCCTACGAGCAGTACTCC.

The rearrangement links TRBV10-3 to TRBJ1-1; D is perhaps TRBD1 (5 bases). With 6 bases removed from V and 1 base from J, the gap between germline ends came to 12 bases. This CDR3 has 14 residues. Germline-derived CDR1 and CDR2 are ENHRY and SYGVKD. The CDR3 DNA follows: TGTGCCATCAGAGGGGAAAGTAGGAACACTGAAGCTTTCTTT. Its protein product is CAIRGESRNTEAFF.

The chain joins TRBV3-1 to TRBJ2-3; 14 bases are a match to TRBD2. Germline V lookup: CDR1 LGHDT, CDR2 YNNKEL (reference sequence). V lost 2 bases to trimming and J lost 6 bases; unmatched junction nucleotides: 4. The CDR3 totals 16 residues. The CDR3 protein is CASSQRLAGGLDTQYF. Written as DNA, the CDR3 is TGTGCCAGCAGCCAACGACTAGCGGGGGGGCTGGATACGCAGTATTTT.

This clonotype occurred a few times. This sequence joins TRBV6-5 and TRBJ2-5, with a possible D match to TRBD2 (7 bases). The CDR3 has 15 residues. The germline V and J ends were trimmed by 7 bases and 2 bases, with 17 bases remaining between them. CDR1 MNHEY and CDR2 SVGAGI come from the germline V gene. The CDR3 bases are TGTGCCAGCACCCGGGGGGCAGGGCGGCAAGAGACCCAGTACTTC. The encoded protein is CASTRGAGRQETQYF.

This clonotype occurred a few times. The CDR3 DNA follows: TGTGCCAGCAGTCCCAGGGGGGCGGGCTACGAGCAGTACGTC. This translates into CASSPRGAGYEQYV. The V call is TRBV27, the J call TRBJ2-7; a possible D gene is TRBD1 (7 bases). The CDR3 runs to 14 residues. Germline CDR1 and CDR2: MNHEY and SMNVEV (reference sequence). With 5 bases removed from V and 3 bases from J, the gap between germline ends came to 14 bases.

This clonotype was detected many times. The J gene is TRBJ1-1, the V gene TRBV2; 7 nucleotides line up with TRBD1. Germline CDR1 reads SNHLY; CDR2 reads FYNNEI. V was clipped by 11 bases and J by 0 bases; unmatched bases: 9. The CDR3 consists of 14 residues. In DNA, the CDR3 is TGTGCCGGACACAGGGGCCCGATGAACACTGAAGCTTTCTTT. Translating gives CAGHRGPMNTEAFF.